The clone carrying this T cell receptor (beta chain) was detected only once. There are 13 residues in the CDR3. Per germline, CDR1 LNHDA and CDR2 SQIVND (reference sequence). Trimming pared 1 base from V and 3 bases from J, leaving 6 bases between. Assay: immunoSEQ multiplex PCR; the TCRdb copy retains only in-frame clones and omits some. The data hold some 190,000 clones, with roughly 86% observed a single time. The data were obtained in a study of blood T cell repertoires in COVID-19. About the research overall: Whether acute or convalescent, the COVID-19 samples came from the United States, Italy and Spain. T cells, B-cell-depleted T cells, or PBMCs provided the cDNA or gDNA that served as material.

The chain couples TRBV19 to TRBJ1-2; D uncertain. The sample comprised PBMCs or T cells enriched from blood (not recorded which). The clonotype originates from a woman aged 40 to 50 in a cohort exposed to, infected with or recovered from COVID-19 (not recorded which). CDR3 residues: CASSIARDYGYTF. CDR3 sequence (DNA): TGTGCCAGTAGTATAGCTAGAGACTATGGCTACACCTTC.